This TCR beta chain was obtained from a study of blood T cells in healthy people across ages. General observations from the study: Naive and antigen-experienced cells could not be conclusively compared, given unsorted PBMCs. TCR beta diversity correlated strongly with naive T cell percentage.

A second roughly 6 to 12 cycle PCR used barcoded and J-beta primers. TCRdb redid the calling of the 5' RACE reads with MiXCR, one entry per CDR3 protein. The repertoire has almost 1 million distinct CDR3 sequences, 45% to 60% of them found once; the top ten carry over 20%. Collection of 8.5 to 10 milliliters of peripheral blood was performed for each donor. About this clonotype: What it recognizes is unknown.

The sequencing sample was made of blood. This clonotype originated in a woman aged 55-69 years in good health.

The CDR3, as DNA: TGCGCCAGCAGCTCGGCCTTGAGTGAGCAGTTCTTC. This gives the protein CASSSALSEQFF. The chain recombines TRBV5-1 with TRBJ2-1; unclear D gene. CDR1 and CDR2 from the germline V gene are SGHRS and YFSETQ. This CDR3 is built from 12 residues. V lost 3 bases, J lost 9 bases, and 10 bases lay in between.